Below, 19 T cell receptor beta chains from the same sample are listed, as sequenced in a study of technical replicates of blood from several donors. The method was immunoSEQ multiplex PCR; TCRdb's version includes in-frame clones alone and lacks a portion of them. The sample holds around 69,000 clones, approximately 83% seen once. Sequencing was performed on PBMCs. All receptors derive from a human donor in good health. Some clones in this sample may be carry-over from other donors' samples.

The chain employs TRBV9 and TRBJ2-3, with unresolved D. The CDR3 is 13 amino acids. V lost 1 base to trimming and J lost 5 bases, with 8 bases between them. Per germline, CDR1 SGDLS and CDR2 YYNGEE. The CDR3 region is CASSVRVRDTQYF. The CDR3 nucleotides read TGTGCCAGCAGCGTACGAGTTCGAGATACGCAGTATTTT.

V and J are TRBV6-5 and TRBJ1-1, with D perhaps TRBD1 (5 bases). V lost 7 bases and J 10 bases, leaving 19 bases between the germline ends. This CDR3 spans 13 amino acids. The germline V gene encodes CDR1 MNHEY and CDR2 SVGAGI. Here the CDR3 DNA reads TGTGCCAGCAATATAATTGGGACGGAGGGAGCTTTCTTT. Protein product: CASNIIGTEGAFF.

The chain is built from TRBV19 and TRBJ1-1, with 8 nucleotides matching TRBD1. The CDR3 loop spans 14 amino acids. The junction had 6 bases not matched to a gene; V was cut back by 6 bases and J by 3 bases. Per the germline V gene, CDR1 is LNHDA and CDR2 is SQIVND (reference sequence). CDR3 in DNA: TGTGCCAGTAGCCGTGGACAGGGATACACTGAAGCTTTCTTT. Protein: CASSRGQGYTEAFF.

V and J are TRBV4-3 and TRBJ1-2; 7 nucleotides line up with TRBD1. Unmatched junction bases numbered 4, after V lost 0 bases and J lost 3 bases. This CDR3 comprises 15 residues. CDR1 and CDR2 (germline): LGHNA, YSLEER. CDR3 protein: CASSQDDREYYGYTF. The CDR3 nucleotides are TGCGCCAGCAGCCAAGATGACAGGGAGTACTATGGCTACACCTTC.

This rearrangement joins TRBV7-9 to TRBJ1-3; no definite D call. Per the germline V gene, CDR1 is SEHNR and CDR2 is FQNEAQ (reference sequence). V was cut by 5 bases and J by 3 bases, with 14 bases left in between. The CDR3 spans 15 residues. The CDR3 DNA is TGTGCCAGCAGCCCCCCCCCGAGGGTTGGAAACACCATATATTTT. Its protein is CASSPPPRVGNTIYF.

The DNA for the CDR3 is TGTGCCAGTAGTACAACAGGGGCTGGAAACACCATATATTTT. It codes for CASSTTGAGNTIYF. The chain links TRBV19 to TRBJ1-3; TRBD1 agrees at 7 bases. J lost 2 bases, V lost 4 bases, and 2 bases had no gene match. The CDR3 extends over 14 amino acids. From germline, CDR1 is LNHDA and CDR2 SQIVND (reference sequence).

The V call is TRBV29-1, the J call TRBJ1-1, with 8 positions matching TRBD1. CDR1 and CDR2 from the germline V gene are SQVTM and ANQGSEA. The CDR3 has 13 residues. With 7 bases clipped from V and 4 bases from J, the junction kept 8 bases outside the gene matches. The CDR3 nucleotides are TGCAGCGGGACAGGGCCCCCGGGCACTGAAGCTTTCTTT. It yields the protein CSGTGPPGTEAFF.

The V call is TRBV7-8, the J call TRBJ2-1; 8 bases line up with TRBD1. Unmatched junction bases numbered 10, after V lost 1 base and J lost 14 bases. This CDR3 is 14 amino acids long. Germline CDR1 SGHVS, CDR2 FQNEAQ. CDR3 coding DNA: TGTGCCAGCAGCTTAGATCTCTTAAACAGGGGGAAGTTCTTC. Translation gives CASSLDLLNRGKFF.

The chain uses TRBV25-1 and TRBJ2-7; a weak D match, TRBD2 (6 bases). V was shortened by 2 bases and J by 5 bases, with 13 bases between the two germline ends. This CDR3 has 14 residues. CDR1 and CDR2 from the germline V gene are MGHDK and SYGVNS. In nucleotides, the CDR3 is TGTGCCAGCAGTGAAGGCGGGGCCCTGGACGAGCAGTACTTC. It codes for CASSEGGALDEQYF.

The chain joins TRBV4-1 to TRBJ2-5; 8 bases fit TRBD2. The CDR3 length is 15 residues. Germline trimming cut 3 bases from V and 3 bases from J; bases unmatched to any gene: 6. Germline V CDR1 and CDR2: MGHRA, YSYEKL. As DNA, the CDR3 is TGCGCCAGCAGCCATGGACGGGGGGGCGAAGAGACCCAGTACTTC. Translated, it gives CASSHGRGGEETQYF.

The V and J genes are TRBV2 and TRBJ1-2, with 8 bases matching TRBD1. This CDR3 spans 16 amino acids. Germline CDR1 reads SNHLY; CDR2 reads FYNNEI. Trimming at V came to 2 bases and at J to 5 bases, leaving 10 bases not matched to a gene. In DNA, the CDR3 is TGTGCCAGCAGTGAATTCTTCGCAGACAGGGGATATGGCTACACCTTC. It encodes CASSEFFADRGYGYTF. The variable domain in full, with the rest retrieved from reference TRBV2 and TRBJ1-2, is EPEVTQTPSHQVTQMGQEVILRCVPISNHLYFYWYRQILGQKVEFLVSFYNNEISEKSEIFDDQFSVERPDGSNFTLKIRSTKLEDSAMYFCASSEFFADRGYGYTFGSGTRLTVV.

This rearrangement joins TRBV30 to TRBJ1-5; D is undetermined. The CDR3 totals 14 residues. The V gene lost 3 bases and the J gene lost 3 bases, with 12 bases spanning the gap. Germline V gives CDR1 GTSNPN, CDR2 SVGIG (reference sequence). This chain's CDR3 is CAWSGSAFNQPQHF. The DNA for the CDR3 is TGTGCCTGGAGCGGTAGTGCTTTCAATCAGCCCCAGCATTTT.

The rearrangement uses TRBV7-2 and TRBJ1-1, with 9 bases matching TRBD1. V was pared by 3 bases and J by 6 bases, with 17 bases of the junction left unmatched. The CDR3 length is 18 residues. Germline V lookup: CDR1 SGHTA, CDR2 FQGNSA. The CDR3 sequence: CASSFFRTGEGVRAEAFF. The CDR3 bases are TGTGCCAGCAGCTTCTTTCGGACAGGGGAGGGGGTTCGTGCTGAAGCTTTCTTT.

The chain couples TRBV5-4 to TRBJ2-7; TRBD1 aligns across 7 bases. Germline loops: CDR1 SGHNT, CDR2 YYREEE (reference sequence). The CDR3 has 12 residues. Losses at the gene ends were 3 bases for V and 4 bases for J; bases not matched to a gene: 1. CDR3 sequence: CASSWDSYEQYF. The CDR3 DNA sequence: TGTGCCAGCAGCTGGGACAGTTACGAGCAGTACTTC.

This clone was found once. The chain's CDR3 is CSAKIPGQTNTEAFF. CDR3 DNA sequence: TGCAGCGCAAAGATCCCGGGACAGACGAACACTGAAGCTTTCTTT. The chain employs TRBV29-1 and TRBJ1-1; 7 bases fit TRBD1. The CDR3 has 15 amino acids. CDR1 and CDR2 from the germline V gene are SQVTM and ANQGSEA. Unmatched junction bases numbered 12, after V lost 7 bases and J lost 1 base.

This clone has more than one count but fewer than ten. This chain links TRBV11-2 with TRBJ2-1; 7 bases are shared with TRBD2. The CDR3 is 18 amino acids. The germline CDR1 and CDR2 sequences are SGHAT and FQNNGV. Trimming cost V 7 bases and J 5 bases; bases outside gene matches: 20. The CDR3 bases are TGTGCCAGCAACCTAGCTCGTTTGAGGCGGGGGAGGGACAATGAGCAGTTCTTC. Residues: CASNLARLRRGRDNEQFF.

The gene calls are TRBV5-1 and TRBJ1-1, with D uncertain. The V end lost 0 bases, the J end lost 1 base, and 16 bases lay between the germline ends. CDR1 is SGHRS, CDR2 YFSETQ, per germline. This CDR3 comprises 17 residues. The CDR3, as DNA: TGCGCCAGCAGCTTGGTGTCGGTTCGAGGGAAGAACACTGAAGCTTTCTTT. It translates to CASSLVSVRGKNTEAFF.

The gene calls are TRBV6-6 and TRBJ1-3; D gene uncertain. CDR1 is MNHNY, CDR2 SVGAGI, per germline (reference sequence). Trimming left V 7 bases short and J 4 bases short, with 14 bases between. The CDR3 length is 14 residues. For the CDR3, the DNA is TGTGCCAGCACCGCGCCGGGAGCCGGAAACACCATATATTTT. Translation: CASTAPGAGNTIYF.

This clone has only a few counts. The CDR3 coding sequence is TGTGCCTGGAGGGGGGACAGGGTGTCTGAAAAACTGTTTTTT. Translation gives CAWRGDRVSEKLFF. The chain combines TRBV30 with TRBJ1-4; TRBD1 matches at 9 bases. Germline trimming cut 3 bases from V and 7 bases from J; bases unmatched to any gene: 6. Germline CDR1 and CDR2: GTSNPN and SVGIG (reference sequence). This CDR3 has 14 residues.